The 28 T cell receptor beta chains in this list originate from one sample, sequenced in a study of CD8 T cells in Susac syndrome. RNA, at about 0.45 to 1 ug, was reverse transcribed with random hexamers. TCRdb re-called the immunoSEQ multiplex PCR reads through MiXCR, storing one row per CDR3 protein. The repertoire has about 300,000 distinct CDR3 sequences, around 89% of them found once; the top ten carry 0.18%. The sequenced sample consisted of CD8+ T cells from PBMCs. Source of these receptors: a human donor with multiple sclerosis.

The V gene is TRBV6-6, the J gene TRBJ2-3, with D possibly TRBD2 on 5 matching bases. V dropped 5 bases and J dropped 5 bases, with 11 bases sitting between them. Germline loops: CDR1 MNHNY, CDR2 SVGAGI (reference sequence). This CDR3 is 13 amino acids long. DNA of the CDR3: TGTGCCAGCAGTCGGGGTGAGGGAGATACGCAGTATTTT. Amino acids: CASSRGEGDTQYF.

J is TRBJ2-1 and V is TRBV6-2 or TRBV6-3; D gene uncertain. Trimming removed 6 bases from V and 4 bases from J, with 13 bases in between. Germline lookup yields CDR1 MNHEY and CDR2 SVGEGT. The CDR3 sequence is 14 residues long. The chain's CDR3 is CASRYRALYNEQFF. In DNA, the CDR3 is TGTGCCAGCAGGTATAGGGCACTATACAATGAGCAGTTCTTC.

Here the CDR3 reads CASSSNDAINQPQHF. CDR3 bases: TGTGCCAGCAGCTCTAATGATGCCATTAATCAGCCCCAGCATTTT. The chain links TRBV7-9 to TRBJ1-5; D is undetermined. Trimming pared 4 bases from V and 4 bases from J, leaving 14 bases between. The CDR3 spans 15 residues. The V gene's germline CDR1 is SEHNR and CDR2 FQNEAQ (reference sequence).

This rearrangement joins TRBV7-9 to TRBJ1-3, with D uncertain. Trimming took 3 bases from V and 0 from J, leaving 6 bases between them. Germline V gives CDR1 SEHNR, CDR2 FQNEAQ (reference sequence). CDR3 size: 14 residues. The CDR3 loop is CASSFEDSGNTIYF. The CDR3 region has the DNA TGTGCCAGCAGCTTCGAGGACTCTGGAAACACCATATATTTT.

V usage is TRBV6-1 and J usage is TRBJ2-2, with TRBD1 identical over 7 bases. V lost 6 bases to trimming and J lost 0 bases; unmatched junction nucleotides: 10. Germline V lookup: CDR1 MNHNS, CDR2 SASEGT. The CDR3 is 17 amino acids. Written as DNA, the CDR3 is TGTGCCAGCAGCCGCGACAGGGTCAGCCCGAACACCGGGGAGCTGTTTTTT. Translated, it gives CASSRDRVSPNTGELFF.

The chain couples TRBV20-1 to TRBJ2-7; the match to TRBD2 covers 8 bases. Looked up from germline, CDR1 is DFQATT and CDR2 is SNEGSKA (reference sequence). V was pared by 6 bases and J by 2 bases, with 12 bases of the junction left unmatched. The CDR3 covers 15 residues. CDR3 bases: TGCAGTGCCAGCAGACTAGCGAGCGTTACCTACGAGCAGTACTTC. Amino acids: CSASRLASVTYEQYF.

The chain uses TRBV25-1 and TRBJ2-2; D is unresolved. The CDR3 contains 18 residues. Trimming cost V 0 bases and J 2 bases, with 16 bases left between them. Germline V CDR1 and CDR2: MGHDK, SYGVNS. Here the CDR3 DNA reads TGTGCCAGCAGTGAATACGGAAGTCCCACGGAAAACACCGGGGAGCTGTTTTTT. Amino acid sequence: CASSEYGSPTENTGELFF.

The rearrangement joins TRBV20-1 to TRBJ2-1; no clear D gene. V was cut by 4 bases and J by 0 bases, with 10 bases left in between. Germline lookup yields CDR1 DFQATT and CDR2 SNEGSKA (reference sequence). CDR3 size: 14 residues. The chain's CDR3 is CSATPTSSYNEQFF. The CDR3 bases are TGCAGTGCTACCCCGACCAGCTCCTACAATGAGCAGTTCTTC.

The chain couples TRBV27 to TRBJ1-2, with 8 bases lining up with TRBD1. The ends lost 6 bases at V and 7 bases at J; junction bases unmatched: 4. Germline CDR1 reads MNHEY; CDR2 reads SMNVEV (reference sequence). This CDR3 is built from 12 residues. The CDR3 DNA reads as TGTGCCAGCAGCGACAGGGGCTTTGGCTACACCTTC. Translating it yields CASSDRGFGYTF.

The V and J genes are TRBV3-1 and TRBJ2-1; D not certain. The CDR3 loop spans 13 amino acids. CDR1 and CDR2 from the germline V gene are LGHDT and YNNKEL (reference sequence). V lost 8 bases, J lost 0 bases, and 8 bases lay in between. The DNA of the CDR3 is TGTGCCAGCCAGGATATCTCCTACAATGAGCAGTTCTTC. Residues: CASQDISYNEQFF.

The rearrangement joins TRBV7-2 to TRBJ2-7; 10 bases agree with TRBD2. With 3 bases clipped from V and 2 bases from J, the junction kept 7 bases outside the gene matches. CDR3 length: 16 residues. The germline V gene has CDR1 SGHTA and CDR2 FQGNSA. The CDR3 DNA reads TGTGCCAGCAGCTTCCATAGCGGGGGGATCACCTACGAGCAGTACTTC. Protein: CASSFHSGGITYEQYF.

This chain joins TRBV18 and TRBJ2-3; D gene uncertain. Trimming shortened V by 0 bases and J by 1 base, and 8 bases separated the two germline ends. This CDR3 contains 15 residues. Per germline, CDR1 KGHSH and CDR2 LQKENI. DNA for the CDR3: TGTGCCAGCTCACCACCAGGTCTAGGCACAGATACGCAGTATTTT. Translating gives CASSPPGLGTDTQYF.

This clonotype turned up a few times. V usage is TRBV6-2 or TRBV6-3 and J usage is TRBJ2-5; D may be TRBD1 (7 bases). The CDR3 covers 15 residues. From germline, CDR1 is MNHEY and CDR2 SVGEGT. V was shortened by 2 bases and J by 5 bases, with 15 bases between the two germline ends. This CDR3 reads CASSYMEGAWETQYF. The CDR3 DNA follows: TGTGCCAGCAGTTACATGGAGGGGGCTTGGGAGACCCAGTACTTC.

The CDR3 loop is CSAPGSETQYF. The CDR3 coding sequence is TGCAGTGCCCCGGGGAGTGAGACCCAGTACTTC. The rearrangement joins TRBV20-1 to TRBJ2-5; D is possibly TRBD2 (5 bases). The CDR3 sequence is 11 residues long. Germline loops: CDR1 DFQATT, CDR2 SNEGSKA (reference sequence). With 6 bases removed from V and 5 bases from J, the gap between germline ends came to 10 bases.

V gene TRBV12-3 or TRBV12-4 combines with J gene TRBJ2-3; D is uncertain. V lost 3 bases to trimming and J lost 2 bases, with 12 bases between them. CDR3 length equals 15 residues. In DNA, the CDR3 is TGTGCCAGCAGTTTTGTGGTGGATCTCACAGATACGCAGTATTTT. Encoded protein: CASSFVVDLTDTQYF.

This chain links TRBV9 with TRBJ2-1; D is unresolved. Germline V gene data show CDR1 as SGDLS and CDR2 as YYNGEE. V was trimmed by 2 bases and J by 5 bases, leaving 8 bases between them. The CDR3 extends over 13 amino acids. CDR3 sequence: CASSVANNNEQFF. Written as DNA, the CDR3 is TGTGCCAGCAGCGTCGCTAATAACAATGAGCAGTTCTTC.

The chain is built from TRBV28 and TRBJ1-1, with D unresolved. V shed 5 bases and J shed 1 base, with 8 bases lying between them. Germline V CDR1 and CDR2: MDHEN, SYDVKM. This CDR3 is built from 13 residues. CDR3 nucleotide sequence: TGTGCCAGCAGTCCGGGCCCGAACACTGAAGCTTTCTTT. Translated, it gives CASSPGPNTEAFF.

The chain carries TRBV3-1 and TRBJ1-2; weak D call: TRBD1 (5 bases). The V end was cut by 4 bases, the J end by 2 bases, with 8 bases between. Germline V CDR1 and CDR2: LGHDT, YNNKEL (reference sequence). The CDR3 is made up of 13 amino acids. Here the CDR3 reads CASSPTANYGYTF. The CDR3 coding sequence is TGTGCCAGCAGCCCGACAGCAAACTATGGCTACACCTTC.

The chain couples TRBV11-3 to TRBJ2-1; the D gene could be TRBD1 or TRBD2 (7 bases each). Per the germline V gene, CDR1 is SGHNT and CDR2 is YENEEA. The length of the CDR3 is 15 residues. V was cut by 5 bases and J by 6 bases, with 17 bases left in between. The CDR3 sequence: CASSLRQGGGNEQFF. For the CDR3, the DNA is TGTGCCAGCAGCCTCAGACAGGGAGGGGGCAATGAGCAGTTCTTC.

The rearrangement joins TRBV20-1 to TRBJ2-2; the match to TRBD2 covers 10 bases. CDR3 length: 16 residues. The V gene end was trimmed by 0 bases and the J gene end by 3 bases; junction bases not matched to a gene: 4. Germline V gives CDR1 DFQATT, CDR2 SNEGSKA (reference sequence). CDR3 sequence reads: CSARDSTSGDTGELFF. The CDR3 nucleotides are TGCAGTGCTAGAGATTCCACTAGCGGGGACACCGGGGAGCTGTTTTTT.

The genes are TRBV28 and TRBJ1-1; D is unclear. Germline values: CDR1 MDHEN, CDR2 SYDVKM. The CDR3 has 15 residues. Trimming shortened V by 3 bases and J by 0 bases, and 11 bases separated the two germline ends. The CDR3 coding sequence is TGTGCCAGCAGTTTCCCGGGAGGGATGAACACTGAAGCTTTCTTT. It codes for CASSFPGGMNTEAFF.

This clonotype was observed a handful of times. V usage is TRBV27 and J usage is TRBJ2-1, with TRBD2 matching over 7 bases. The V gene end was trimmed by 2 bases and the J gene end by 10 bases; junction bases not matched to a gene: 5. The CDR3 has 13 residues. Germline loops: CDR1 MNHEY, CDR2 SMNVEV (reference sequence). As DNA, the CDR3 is TGTGCCAGCAGTTTAGGCCCGGGGGGAGAGCAGTTCTTC. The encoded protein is CASSLGPGGEQFF.

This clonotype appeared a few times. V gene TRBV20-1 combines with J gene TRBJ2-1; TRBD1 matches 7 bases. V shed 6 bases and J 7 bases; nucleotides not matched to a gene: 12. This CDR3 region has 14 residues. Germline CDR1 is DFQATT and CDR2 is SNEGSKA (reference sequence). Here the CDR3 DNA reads TGCAGTGCAAAGACAGGGTTGGGTTGGAATGAGCAGTTCTTC. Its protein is CSAKTGLGWNEQFF.

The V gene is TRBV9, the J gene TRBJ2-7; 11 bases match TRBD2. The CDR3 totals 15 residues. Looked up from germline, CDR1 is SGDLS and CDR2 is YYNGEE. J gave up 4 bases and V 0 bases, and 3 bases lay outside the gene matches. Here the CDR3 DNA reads TGTGCCAGCAGCGTAGCGTCTAGCGGGAGGTACGAGCAGTACTTC. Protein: CASSVASSGRYEQYF.

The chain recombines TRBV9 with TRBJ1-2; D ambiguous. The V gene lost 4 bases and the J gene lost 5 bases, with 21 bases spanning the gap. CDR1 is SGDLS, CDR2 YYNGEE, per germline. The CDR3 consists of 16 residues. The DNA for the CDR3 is TGTGCCAGCAGCACCAATTGGAATGGGCTCTCATATGGCTACACCTTC. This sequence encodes CASSTNWNGLSYGYTF.

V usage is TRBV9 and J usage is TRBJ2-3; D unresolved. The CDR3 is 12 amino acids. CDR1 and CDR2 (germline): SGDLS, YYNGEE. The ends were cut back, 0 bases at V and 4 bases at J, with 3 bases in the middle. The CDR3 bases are TGTGCCAGCAGCGTAGATGCAGATACGCAGTATTTT. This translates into CASSVDADTQYF.

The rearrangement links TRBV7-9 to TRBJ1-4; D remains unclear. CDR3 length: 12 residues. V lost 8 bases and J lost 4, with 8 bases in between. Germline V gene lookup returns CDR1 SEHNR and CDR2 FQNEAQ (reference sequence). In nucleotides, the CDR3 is TGTGCCAGCGGACGGTTTAATGAAAAACTGTTTTTT. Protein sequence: CASGRFNEKLFF.

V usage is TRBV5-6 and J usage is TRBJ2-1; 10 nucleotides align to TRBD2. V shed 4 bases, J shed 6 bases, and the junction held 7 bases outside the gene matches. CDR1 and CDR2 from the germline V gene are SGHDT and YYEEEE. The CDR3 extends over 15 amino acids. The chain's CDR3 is CASSGGLAKINEQFF. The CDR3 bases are TGTGCCAGCAGCGGGGGACTAGCGAAAATCAATGAGCAGTTCTTC.